The subject of this entry is one TCR beta chain. Positively selected for CCR7, the CD45RO-negative cells used as naive CD8 cells excluded terminally differentiated effector memory CD45RA+ cells. This entry is derived from a study of shared clonotypes between healthy human individuals. Germline CDR1 reads SGHVS; CDR2 reads FQNEAQ. Trimming stripped 6 bases from V and 2 bases from J, with 8 bases between. CDR3 length: 13 residues. This table comes from immunoSEQ multiplex PCR, and its TCRdb copy is limited to in-frame clones, with some not included. The table lists roughly 2,000,000 clones, about 94% of them singletons.

The specimen was naive CD8+ T cells sorted from blood. J is TRBJ2-1 and V is TRBV7-8; D not certain. The sequence derives from a young man in good health. In DNA form, the CDR3 reads TGTGCCAGCAGAGGAAAAGCCTACAATGAGCAGTTCTTC. It specifies CASRGKAYNEQFF.